These T cell receptor beta chains were read from a single sample in a study of blood T cell repertoires in COVID-19. The method was immunoSEQ multiplex PCR; TCRdb's version includes in-frame clones alone and lacks a portion of them. The table includes a few hundred thousand clones, about 88% detected once. Material for sequencing was PBMCs or T cells enriched from blood (not recorded which). Receptors originate from a woman between 25 and 40 years old who had recovered from COVID-19. Each CDR3 is given with its conserved first and last residue. D genes are given only for firm matches. Size tells how often a clone was seen (once, few, many) or the class of an expanded clone, and some rows leave it out.

TRBJ2-3,TRBD1,TRBV7-2,NA,CASRLARGSSDTQYF,TGTGCCAGCAGACTCGCCAGGGGGTCTTCAGATACGCAGTATTTT
TRBJ2-7,TRBD1,TRBV4-1,NA,CASSRGQGAYEQYF,TGCGCCAGCAGCCGGGGACAGGGTGCCTACGAGCAGTACTTC
TRBJ1-1,TRBD1,TRBV5-5,NA,CASSSRPGRQGEAFF,TGTGCCAGCAGCTCCCGACCCGGGAGACAGGGTGAAGCTTTCTTT
TRBJ2-7,NA,TRBV11-1,NA,CASSLSGQSFYEQYF,TGTGCCAGCAGCTTAAGCGGACAGAGCTTCTACGAGCAGTACTTC
TRBJ2-2,TRBD2,TRBV4-1,NA,CASSHLKGLAGVTGELFF,TGCGCCAGCAGCCACCTCAAGGGGCTAGCGGGGGTCACCGGGGAGCTGTTTTTT
TRBJ1-4,NA,TRBV5-1,NA,CASSLDKGGSTNEKLFF,TGCGCCAGCAGCTTGGACAAGGGAGGGTCAACTAATGAAAAACTGTTTTTT
TRBJ1-1,NA,TRBV5-1,few,CASSPREGANTEAFF,TGCGCCAGCAGCCCCCGAGAAGGGGCGAACACTGAAGCTTTCTTT
TRBJ2-7,NA,TRBV7-9,NA,CASSLDAGTEQYF,TGTGCCAGCAGCTTAGATGCAGGTACCGAGCAGTACTTC
TRBJ1-5,NA,TRBV19,NA,CASSTSGRISNQPQHF,TGTGCCAGTAGTACGAGCGGACGGATTAGCAATCAGCCCCAGCATTTT
TRBJ1-2,NA,TRBV19,NA,CASSIEGRTGYTF,TGTGCCAGTAGTATAGAGGGGAGGACTGGCTACACCTTC
TRBJ2-5,TRBD1,TRBV19,NA,CASSATRTGEGETQYF,TGTGCCAGTAGCGCAACACGGACAGGGGAAGGGGAGACCCAGTACTTC
TRBJ2-1,TRBD2,TRBV19,once,CASRLLAGESSYNEQFF,TGTGCCAGTAGGTTACTAGCGGGAGAGTCGTCCTACAATGAGCAGTTCTTC
TRBJ2-5,TRBD2,TRBV5-6,NA,CASSLKLAGGSGAQYF,TGTGCCAGCAGCTTGAAGCTAGCGGGGGGGTCCGGGGCCCAGTACTTC
TRBJ1-5,TRBD1,TRBV11-1,NA,CASSLPDRGEQPQHF,TGTGCCAGCAGCTTACCGGACAGGGGAGAGCAGCCCCAGCATTTT
TRBJ1-4,NA,TRBV7-9,once,CASSDSRSNEKLFF,TGTGCCAGCAGCGACAGTCGCAGTAATGAAAAACTGTTTTTT
TRBJ2-3,TRBD2,TRBV5-4,NA,CASSEGTSGSPDTQYF,TGTGCCAGCAGCGAAGGGACTAGCGGGAGTCCAGATACGCAGTATTTT
TRBJ1-2,TRBD1,TRBV10-2,NA,CASSGQTGPGYTF,TGCGCCAGCAGTGGCCAGACAGGGCCCGGCTACACCTTC
TRBJ2-7,NA,TRBV28,NA,CASSLGSGTYEQYF,TGTGCCAGCAGTTTAGGTAGCGGAACCTACGAGCAGTACTTC
TRBJ1-2,NA,TRBV3-1/TRBV3-2,NA,CASSQGGYSTEGYGYTF,TGTGCCAGCAGCCAAGGAGGCTACAGTACTGAGGGCTATGGCTACACCTTC
TRBJ1-1,NA,TRBV10-3,NA,CAISESPLSTEAFF,TGTGCCATCAGTGAGAGCCCTTTGAGCACTGAAGCTTTCTTT
TRBJ1-1,NA,TRBV19,NA,CASRTSGRLGTEAFF,TGTGCCAGTAGGACATCCGGGAGGCTGGGTACTGAAGCTTTCTTT
TRBJ1-3,NA,TRBV5-4,NA,CASSFDLDSGNTIYF,TGTGCCAGCAGCTTCGACTTAGACTCTGGAAACACCATATATTTT
TRBJ2-7,NA,TRBV7-2,NA,CASSQTPLGVYEQYF,TGTGCCAGCAGCCAGACCCCTTTAGGGGTATACGAGCAGTACTTC
TRBJ2-7,NA,TRBV18,NA,CASSPQGGGSFSYEQYF,TGTGCCAGCTCACCACAGGGAGGAGGGTCCTTCTCCTACGAGCAGTACTTC
TRBJ2-1,TRBD2,TRBV7-2,NA,CASSSPGTSGVWDNEQFF,TGTGCCAGCAGCTCCCCGGGGACTAGCGGGGTTTGGGACAATGAGCAGTTCTTC
TRBJ2-7,TRBD2,TRBV29-1,NA,CSVGEGSYEQYF,TGCAGCGTTGGGGAGGGTTCCTACGAGCAGTACTTC
TRBJ2-7,TRBD2,TRBV4-1,NA,CASSHSGLAGDYEQYF,TGCGCCAGCAGCCACTCCGGACTAGCGGGGGACTACGAGCAGTACTTC
TRBJ1-6,NA,TRBV3-1/TRBV3-2,NA,CASSQDGLYNSPLHF,TGTGCCAGCAGCCAAGATGGACTGTATAATTCACCCCTCCACTTT
TRBJ2-7,NA,TRBV7-8,few,CASSLDSLYEQYF,TGTGCCAGCAGCTTAGACAGCCTCTACGAGCAGTACTTC
TRBJ2-1,NA,TRBV11-2,NA,CASRRGDSYNEQFF,TGTGCCAGCCGCCGCGGGGACTCCTACAATGAGCAGTTCTTC
TRBJ2-7,NA,TRBV5-1,once,CASSSYRETDEQYF,TGCGCCAGCAGCTCATACAGGGAAACCGACGAGCAGTACTTC
TRBJ2-6,NA,TRBV24-1,NA,CATSDRTANVLTF,TGTGCCACCAGTGACCGGACAGCCAACGTCCTGACTTTC
TRBJ1-5,NA,TRBV30,NA,CAWSVGTRSNQPQHF,TGTGCCTGGAGTGTGGGGACACGCAGCAATCAGCCCCAGCATTTT
TRBJ2-2,TRBD2,TRBV27,NA,CASSSGTSYTGELFF,TGTGCCAGCAGTTCGGGGACTAGTTATACCGGGGAGCTGTTTTTT
TRBJ2-7,TRBD1,TRBV6-5,NA,CASSYSIRTGAYEQYF,TGTGCCAGCAGTTACTCGATCCGGACAGGGGCATACGAGCAGTACTTC
TRBJ2-7,TRBD1,TRBV3-1/TRBV3-2,NA,CASSHSGQGQYEQYF,TGTGCCAGCAGCCACTCAGGACAGGGGCAATACGAGCAGTACTTC
TRBJ2-1,TRBD2,TRBV19,NA,CASSFRGAGGPYNEQFF,TGTGCCAGTAGTTTTAGGGGAGCGGGGGGGCCCTACAATGAGCAGTTCTTC
TRBJ1-5,TRBD1,TRBV4-2,few,CASSQYQDGTENQPQHF,TGTGCCAGCAGCCAATATCAGGATGGGACAGAAAATCAGCCCCAGCATTTT
TRBJ2-3,TRBD1,TRBV28,NA,CASSSGTDVLSDTQYF,TGTGCCAGCAGTTCAGGGACAGATGTTTTATCAGATACGCAGTATTTT
TRBJ2-1,TRBD2,TRBV7-6,NA,CASSLSGGTVDEQFF,TGTGCCAGCAGCTTATCGGGGGGGACCGTAGATGAGCAGTTCTTC
TRBJ1-5,TRBD1,TRBV5-6,NA,CASSLAGGNSNQPQHF,TGTGCCAGCAGCTTGGCAGGGGGGAATAGCAATCAGCCCCAGCATTTT
TRBJ2-7,TRBD2,TRBV7-8,NA,CASSVSGSLAEQYF,TGTGCCAGCAGCGTTAGCGGGAGCCTCGCCGAGCAGTACTTC
TRBJ1-3,TRBD1,TRBV3-1/TRBV3-2,NA,CASSLRDSGNTIYF,TGTGCCAGCAGCCTACGGGACAGTGGAAACACCATATATTTT